This T cell receptor beta chain was captured in a study of PD-L1 blockade in urothelial cancer. Study as a whole: Patients, treated from 2014 onward, received atezolizumab 1,200 mg intravenously every 3 weeks.

Indicated time point: pretreatment peripheral blood. Each individual provided 1 to 8 samples (taken pretreatment and on-treatment). The J segment lost 10 bases and the V segment lost 5 bases, leaving 8 bases of the junction unmatched. The CDR3 is made up of 15 amino acids. Germline-derived CDR1 and CDR2 are MNHEY and SMNVEV (reference sequence). Synthetic templates analogous to TCR were spiked into all PCRs individually. The table came from immunoSEQ multiplex PCR; TCRdb's copy has only in-frame clones and leaves some out. Seen here are tens of thousands of clones, nearly 85% observed once, and the top ten hold around 16%.

The rearrangement uses TRBV27 and TRBJ1-6; 10 positions match TRBD1. The receptor's source is a man aged 60-69 years with urothelial cancer. The sample was PBMCs, taken around atezolizumab (anti-PD-L1) treatment. The CDR3 protein is CASSTSGTGDSPLHF. The CDR3 DNA is TGTGCCAGCAGTACCTCCGGGACAGGGGACTCACCCCTCCACTTT.